These 14 T cell receptor beta chains share one sample of origin, sequenced in a study of T cells in women clearing cervical HPV infection. The table came from immunoSEQ multiplex PCR; TCRdb's copy has only in-frame clones and leaves some out. The sample table includes approximately 34,000 clones. The sequencing input was blood buffy coat. The receptors were sampled from a woman aged 18-70 years with a cervical HPV16 infection that either progressed to CIN3+ or cleared (not recorded which).

The sequenced part of the CDR3 DNA is TGTGCCAGCAGCGTAGTCAGTGGGAACACCGGGGAG. As protein: CASSVVSGNTGE. The whole CDR3 region reads CASSVVSGNTGELFF. The J gene is TRBJ2-2, the V gene TRBV9; D uncertain. The observed sequence ends 3 residues before the CDR3 terminus, with the missing tail filled in from the germline J gene. From germline, CDR1 is SGDLS and CDR2 YYNGEE. Trimming removed 0 bases from V and 1 base from J, with 7 bases in between. The CDR3 covers 15 residues.

Comment on this clone: Coverage ceases 3 residues before the CDR3 finishes, and the germline J gene fills in the end. The chain employs TRBV7-3 and TRBJ2-5; 9 bases match TRBD2. This CDR3 is built from 15 residues. V shed 5 bases and J 5 bases; nucleotides not matched to a gene: 9. CDR1 and CDR2 from the germline V gene are SGHTA and FQGTGA. The covered CDR3 bases are TGTGCCAGCAGCCTGGGCGGGAGGGCCGGGGAGACC. It specifies CASSLGGRAGET. In full, the CDR3 reads CASSLGGRAGETQYF.

About this clone: The CDR3 end is not reached by the read, which stops 3 residues before it; the germline J gene fills it in. The chain links TRBV6-1 to TRBJ1-2, with 7 nucleotides matching TRBD1. Germline values: CDR1 MNHNS, CDR2 SASEGT. J was trimmed by 2 bases and V by 9 bases; bases with no gene match: 12. CDR3 length: 15 amino acids. This chain's CDR3 is CASREHPQGNYGYTF. CDR3 bases read: TGTGCCAGTAGAGAACACCCACAGGGGAACTATGGC.

Points on this clone: The read halts 3 residues ahead of the CDR3 end, with the missing end drawn from the germline J gene. The rearrangement uses TRBV7-2 and TRBJ1-2; 7 bases match TRBD1. Trimming cost V 1 base and J 4 bases; bases outside gene matches: 6. The CDR3 has 15 residues. Germline-derived CDR1 and CDR2 are SGHTA and FQGNSA. The CDR3 DNA, read in part, is TGTGCCAGCAGCTTAGTAGGGGGCGCGGTCTATGGC. Translation gives CASSLVGGAVYG. From start to end, the CDR3 is CASSLVGGAVYGYTF.

As regards this clone: The CDR3 end falls 3 residues outside the read, so it is completed with the germline J gene. The chain couples TRBV7-7 to TRBJ2-5; TRBD2 matches at 10 bases. Trimming took 5 bases from V and 5 from J; bases not matched to a gene: 5. The CDR3 has 14 amino acids. Per the germline V gene, CDR1 is SSHAT and CDR2 is FNYEAQ (reference sequence). The sequenced CDR3 bases are TGTGCCAGCAGCCCCTCGGGACTAGCGGAGACC. Amino acid sequence: CASSPSGLAET. The entire CDR3 is CASSPSGLAETQYF.

Details on this clone: Read sequence stops 3 residues before the CDR3 end, and the germline J gene provides the missing end. The chain uses TRBV18 and TRBJ2-1; 8 bases map to TRBD2. CDR1 KGHSH and CDR2 LQKENI come from the germline V gene. This CDR3 contains 13 residues. The J segment lost 8 bases and the V segment lost 6 bases, leaving 6 bases of the junction unmatched. The CDR3: CASSLREADEQFF. The part of the CDR3 DNA that was read is TGTGCCAGCTCTTTGCGGGAGGCCGATGAG.

About this clone: The read halts 3 residues ahead of the CDR3 end, with the missing end drawn from the germline J gene. The V and J genes are TRBV18 and TRBJ1-3, with D unclear. Germline values: CDR1 KGHSH, CDR2 LQKENI. The CDR3 totals 13 residues. V was clipped by 4 bases and J by 4 bases, with 8 bases between them. The CDR3 reads CASSREQGNTIYF. The sequenced CDR3 bases are TGTGCCAGCTCACGAGAACAGGGAAACACC.

Note on this clone: The CDR3 end is not reached by the read, which stops 3 residues before it; the germline J gene fills it in. The J gene is TRBJ2-2, the V gene TRBV11-2, with D tentatively TRBD2 (6 bases). Germline V gene data show CDR1 as SGHAT and CDR2 as FQNNGV. This CDR3 is built from 14 residues. With 7 bases removed from V and 2 bases from J, the gap between germline ends came to 11 bases. CDR3 bases read: TGTGCCAGCATTACTAGCCTCAACACCGGGGAG. As protein: CASITSLNTGE. The CDR3, in full, reads CASITSLNTGELFF.

For this clone: The missing CDR3 end, 3 residues past where the read stops, is filled in from the germline J gene. The rearrangement joins TRBV5-6 to TRBJ1-4; 8 bases agree with TRBD1. CDR1 and CDR2 (germline): SGHDT, YYEEEE. The CDR3 is 14 amino acids. J was trimmed by 8 bases and V by 1 base; bases with no gene match: 4. CDR3 DNA, as far as it was read: TGTGCCAGCAGCTTGCAGGGGGCTTGGGAAAAA. This gives the protein CASSLQGAWEK. The full CDR3 protein is CASSLQGAWEKLFF.

In the case of this clone: The read finishes 3 residues shy of the CDR3 end, and the germline J gene is used to complete it. This chain connects TRBV20-1 to TRBJ1-5; D unclear. The CDR3 extends over 14 amino acids. V lost 0 bases and J 0 bases, leaving 6 bases between the germline ends. Germline V gives CDR1 DFQATT, CDR2 SNEGSKA (reference sequence). This CDR3 is CSAREGSSNQPQHF. The DNA read from the CDR3 is TGCAGTGCTAGAGAGGGCAGTAGCAATCAGCCC.

A remark on this clone: The read terminates 3 residues before the CDR3 end, so the remaining end is supplied by the germline J gene. The chain is built from TRBV20-1 and TRBJ2-7, with 13 bases that match TRBD2. The CDR3 has 15 residues. Trimming cost V 6 bases and J 4 bases; bases outside gene matches: 9. Per germline, CDR1 DFQATT and CDR2 SNEGSKA (reference sequence). The CDR3 loop reads CSAPRPGLAGYEQYF. The CDR3 DNA, read in part, is TGCAGTGCCCCTCGCCCGGGACTAGCGGGGTACGAG.

Points on this clone: Read sequence stops 3 residues before the CDR3 end, and the germline J gene provides the missing end. The chain links TRBV5-6 to TRBJ2-1; 7 positions agree with TRBD1. The V gene end was trimmed by 5 bases and the J gene end by 1 base; junction bases not matched to a gene: 6. The CDR3 has 15 residues. Germline lookup yields CDR1 SGHDT and CDR2 YYEEEE. CDR3 amino acids: CASRSGQISYNEQFF. The part of the CDR3 DNA that was read is TGTGCCAGCAGATCGGGACAGATATCCTACAATGAG.

A note on this clone: The read comes to an end 3 residues before the CDR3 does, leaving the germline J gene to fill in the end. This sequence joins TRBV5-6 and TRBJ2-5, with TRBD2 matching 7 bases. J was trimmed by 5 bases and V by 4 bases; bases with no gene match: 8. The length of the CDR3 is 14 residues. Germline assignment: CDR1 SGHDT and CDR2 YYEEEE. CDR3 sequence reads: CASSDSAGEETQYF. CDR3 DNA (partial): TGTGCCAGCAGCGATAGCGCGGGAGAGGAGACC.

As for this clone: The read ends 3 residues before the CDR3 terminus; that terminus is restored from the germline J gene. The chain joins TRBV20-1 to TRBJ2-7; D uncertain. Germline V gene lookup returns CDR1 DFQATT and CDR2 SNEGSKA (reference sequence). The CDR3 loop spans 13 amino acids. V lost 5 bases, J lost 0 bases, and 11 bases lay in between. CDR3 DNA, as far as it was read: TGCAGTGCTTATTGGGCCGGCTCCTACGAG. Its protein is CSAYWAGSYE. The whole CDR3 protein is CSAYWAGSYEQYF.